This T cell receptor beta chain emerged from a study of cytomegalovirus exposure and HLA in healthy donors. Findings of the study overall: The authors listed 150 or so TCR beta chains as cytomegalovirus-associated.

V lost 4 bases and J lost 0; bases outside the gene matches: 10. Germline V lookup: CDR1 SGHRS, CDR2 YFSETQ. The CDR3 contains 17 residues. Concerning this clone itself: The antigen is unknown.

Donors came from a validation cohort of about 120 subjects, distinct from the first 666-subject cohort. The repertoire was sequenced with immunoSEQ multiplex PCR; TCRdb's copy has only in-frame clones and lacks some. The data show more than 140,000 clones, with about 89% seen just once and approximately 3.2% held by the top ten. The chain combines TRBV5-1 with TRBJ2-3; TRBD2 matches 8 bases. The sequencing input was PBMCs. The receptor's source is a woman younger than 30 in good health and CMV-seropositive. The DNA for the CDR3 is TGCGCCAGCAGCCCCACTAGCGGAACCCCTAGCACAGATACGCAGTATTTT. Its protein is CASSPTSGTPSTDTQYF.